This TCR beta chain is from a study of blood T cell repertoires in COVID-19. Study background: Samples representing acute and convalescent COVID-19 were sourced from the United States, Italy and Spain.

Trimming took off 5 bases at V and 0 bases at J, with 11 bases between the two ends. The germline gives CDR1 GTSNPN, CDR2 SVGIG (reference sequence). The CDR3 totals 14 residues. Sequencing used immunoSEQ multiplex PCR; TCRdb keeps in-frame clones, though not all of them. The table shows some 170,000 clones, with 65% to 80% occurring only once. The sequence derives from a man aged 55-75 years with acute or convalescent COVID-19. Sample: peripheral blood. The chain combines TRBV30 with TRBJ1-5; D remains unclear. CDR3 in DNA: TGTGCCTGGGATCGGCACTATAGCAATCAGCCCCAGCATTTT. This sequence encodes CAWDRHYSNQPQHF.